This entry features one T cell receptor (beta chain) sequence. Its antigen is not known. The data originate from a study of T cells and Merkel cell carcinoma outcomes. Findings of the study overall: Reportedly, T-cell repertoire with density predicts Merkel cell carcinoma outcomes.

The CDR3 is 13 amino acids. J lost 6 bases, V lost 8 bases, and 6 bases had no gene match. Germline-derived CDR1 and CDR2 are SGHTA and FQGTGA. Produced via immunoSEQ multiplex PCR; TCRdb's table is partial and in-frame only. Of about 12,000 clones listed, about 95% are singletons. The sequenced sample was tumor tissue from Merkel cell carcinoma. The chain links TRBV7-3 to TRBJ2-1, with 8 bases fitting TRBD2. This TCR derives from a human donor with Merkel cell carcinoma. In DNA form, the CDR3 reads TGTGCCAGCTCGAGCGGGAGTTTCAATGAGCAGTTCTTC. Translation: CASSSGSFNEQFF.